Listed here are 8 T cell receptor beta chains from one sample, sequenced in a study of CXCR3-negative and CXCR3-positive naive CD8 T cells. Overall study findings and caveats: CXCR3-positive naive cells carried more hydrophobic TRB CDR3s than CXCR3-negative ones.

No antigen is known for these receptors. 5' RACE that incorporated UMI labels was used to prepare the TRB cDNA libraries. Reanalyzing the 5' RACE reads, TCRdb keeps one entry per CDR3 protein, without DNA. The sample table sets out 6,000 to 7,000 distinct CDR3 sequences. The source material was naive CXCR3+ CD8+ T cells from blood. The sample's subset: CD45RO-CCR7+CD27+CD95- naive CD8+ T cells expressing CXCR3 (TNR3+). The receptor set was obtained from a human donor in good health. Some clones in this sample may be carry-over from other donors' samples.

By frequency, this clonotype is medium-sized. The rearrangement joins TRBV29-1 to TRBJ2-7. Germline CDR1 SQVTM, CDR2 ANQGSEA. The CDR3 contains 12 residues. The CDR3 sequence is CSVEGDGYEQYF.

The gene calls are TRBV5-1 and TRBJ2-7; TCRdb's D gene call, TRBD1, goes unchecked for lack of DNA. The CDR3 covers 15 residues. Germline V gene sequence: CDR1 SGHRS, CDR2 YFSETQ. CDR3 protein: CASSVGIGQGYEQYF.

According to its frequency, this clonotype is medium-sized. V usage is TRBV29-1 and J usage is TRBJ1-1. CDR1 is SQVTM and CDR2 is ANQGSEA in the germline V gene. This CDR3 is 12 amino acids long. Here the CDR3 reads CSVVSLNTEAFF. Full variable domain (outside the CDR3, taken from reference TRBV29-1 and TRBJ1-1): SAVISQKPSRDICQRGTSLTIQCQVDSQVTMMFWYRQQPGQSLTLIATANQGSEATYESGFVIDKFPISRPNLTFSTLTVSNMSPEDSSIYLCSVVSLNTEAFFGQGTRLTVV.

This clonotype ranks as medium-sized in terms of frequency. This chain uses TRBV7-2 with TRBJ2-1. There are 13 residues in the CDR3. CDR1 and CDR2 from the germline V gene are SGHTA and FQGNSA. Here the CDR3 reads CASSLVVLNEQFF.

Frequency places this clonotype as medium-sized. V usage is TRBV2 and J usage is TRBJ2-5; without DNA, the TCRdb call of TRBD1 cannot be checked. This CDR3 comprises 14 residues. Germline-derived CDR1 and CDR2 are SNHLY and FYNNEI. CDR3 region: CASSDGQGWDTQYF.

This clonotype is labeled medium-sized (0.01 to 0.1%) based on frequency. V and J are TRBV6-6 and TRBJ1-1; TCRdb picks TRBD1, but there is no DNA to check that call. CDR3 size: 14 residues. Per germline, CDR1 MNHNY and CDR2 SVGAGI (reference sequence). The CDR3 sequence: CASSPDRVNTEAFF.

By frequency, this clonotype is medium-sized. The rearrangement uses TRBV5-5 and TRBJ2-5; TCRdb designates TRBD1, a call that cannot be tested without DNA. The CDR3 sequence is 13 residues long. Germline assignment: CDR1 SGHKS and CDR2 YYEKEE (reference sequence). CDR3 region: CASSRTGQETQYF.

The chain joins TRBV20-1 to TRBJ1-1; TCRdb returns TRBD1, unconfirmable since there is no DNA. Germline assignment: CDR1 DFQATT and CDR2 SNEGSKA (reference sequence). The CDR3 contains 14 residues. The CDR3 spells CSARAWDTNTEAFF.